This T cell receptor (beta chain) derives from a study of cytomegalovirus exposure and HLA in healthy donors. About the research overall: Of some 410 genotyped donors, roughly 80% grouped in the Caucasian-associated ancestry cluster. Findings and limits, study-wide: Within an earlier analysis, most TCR beta V segments proved productive either about 90% or about 30% of the time.

Use of 60 Vbeta and 13 Jbeta primers characterized the PCR. Produced via immunoSEQ multiplex PCR; TCRdb's table is partial and in-frame only. Of some 170,000 clones in the sample, 80% were seen once. The table lists this clone with a few counts. Its specificity is unknown. Trimming left V 2 bases short and J 4 bases short, with 6 bases between. Per the germline V gene, CDR1 is SGHTA and CDR2 is FQGNSA. The CDR3 is made up of 13 amino acids. This chain joins TRBV7-2 and TRBJ2-1, with unresolved D. Sequencing was done on a sample of PBMCs. The TCR comes from a man aged 25 to 40 in good health and CMV-seronegative. CDR3 nucleotides: TGTGCCAGCAGCTTAATTCAATACAATGAGCAGTTCTTC. Its translation: CASSLIQYNEQFF.